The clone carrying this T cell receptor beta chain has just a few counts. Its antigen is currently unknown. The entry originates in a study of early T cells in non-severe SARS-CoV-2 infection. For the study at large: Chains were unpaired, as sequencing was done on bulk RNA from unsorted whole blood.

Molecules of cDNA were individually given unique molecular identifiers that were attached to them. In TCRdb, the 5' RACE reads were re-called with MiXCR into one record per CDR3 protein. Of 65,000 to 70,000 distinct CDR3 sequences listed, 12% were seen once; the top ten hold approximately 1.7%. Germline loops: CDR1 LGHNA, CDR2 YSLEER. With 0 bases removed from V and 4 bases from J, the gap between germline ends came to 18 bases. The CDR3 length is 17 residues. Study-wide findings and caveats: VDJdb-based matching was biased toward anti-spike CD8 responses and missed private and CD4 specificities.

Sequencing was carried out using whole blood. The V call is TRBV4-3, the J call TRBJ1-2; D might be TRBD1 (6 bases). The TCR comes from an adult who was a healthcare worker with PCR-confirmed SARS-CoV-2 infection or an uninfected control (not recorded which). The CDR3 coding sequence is TGCGCCAGCAGCCAAGATGGGCCCAGGGGTCGGGGCTATGGCTACACCTTC. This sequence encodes CASSQDGPRGRGYGYTF.